This T cell receptor beta chain derives from a study of shared clonotypes between healthy human individuals. Some clones are missing from TCRdb's copy, which holds only in-frame ones; the method was immunoSEQ multiplex PCR. The sample yields about 2.2 million clones, around 93% seen once. The naive CD8 fraction comprised CD45RO-negative cells positively selected for CCR7 and excluded terminally differentiated effector memory CD45RA+ cells. The sequencing sample was made of naive CD8+ T cells from PBMCs. The sequence was collected from a man between 18 and 35 years old in good health. Some clones in this sample may be carry-over from other donors' samples.

The CDR3, as DNA: TGTGCCAGCAGCCCCGGAGAGAACACCGGGGAGCTGTTTTTT. This sequence encodes CASSPGENTGELFF. The V gene is TRBV6-5, the J gene TRBJ2-2; unclear D gene. Germline CDR1 MNHEY, CDR2 SVGAGI. Trimming pared 6 bases from V and 1 base from J, leaving 9 bases between. This CDR3 comprises 14 residues.